This entry lists 14 T cell receptor beta chains sequenced from one sample in a study of blood T cell repertoires in COVID-19. Clones were sequenced by immunoSEQ multiplex PCR, and TCRdb holds only the in-frame ones, with some missing. There are 65,000 to 95,000 clones in the sample; approximately 90% occur only once, and 4.6% lies in the top ten. The specimen was peripheral blood. The source is a man aged 45-60 years with active COVID-19.

The chain recombines TRBV7-8 with TRBJ2-3, with a weak D call TRBD1 (8 bases). This CDR3 region has 16 residues. V shed 7 bases and J shed 2 bases, with 19 bases lying between them. From germline, CDR1 is SGHVS and CDR2 FQNEAQ. CDR3 DNA sequence: TGTGCCAGCACCCCTAGCGGACAGGGCCACACAGATACGCAGTATTTT. Amino acids: CASTPSGQGHTDTQYF.

The chain combines TRBV5-1 with TRBJ1-2, with 7 bases aligning to TRBD1. The CDR3 covers 15 residues. The germline gives CDR1 SGHRS, CDR2 YFSETQ. J was trimmed by 4 bases and V by 2 bases; bases with no gene match: 8. CDR3 region: CASSLGTAKSYGYTF. The CDR3 nucleotides read TGCGCCAGCAGCTTAGGGACAGCAAAGTCCTATGGCTACACCTTC.

In this sample, this clone turned up once. In DNA, the CDR3 is TGCGCCAGCAGCCAAGATAGGGCAGGAGGATCTAGCACAGATACGCAGTATTTT. The encoded protein is CASSQDRAGGSSTDTQYF. V usage is TRBV4-3 and J usage is TRBJ2-3; a possible D gene is TRBD2 (5 bases). CDR1 is LGHNA and CDR2 is YSLEER in the germline V gene. The CDR3 loop spans 18 amino acids. Trimming took off 0 bases at V and 0 bases at J, with 16 bases between the two ends.

The genes are TRBV15 and TRBJ1-1; D possibly corresponds to TRBD1 (5 bases). There are 14 residues in the CDR3. The V end lost 6 bases, the J end lost 5 bases, and 16 bases lay between the germline ends. The germline V gene encodes CDR1 LNHNV and CDR2 YYDKDF (reference sequence). As DNA, the CDR3 is TGTGCCACCAGTACGCATGGGGCGGTTACTGAAGCTTTCTTT. It specifies CATSTHGAVTEAFF.

The V gene is TRBV10-1, the J gene TRBJ1-2, with 7 positions matching TRBD1. Trimming took 3 bases from V and 6 from J; bases not matched to a gene: 13. The CDR3 is made up of 16 amino acids. Germline assignment: CDR1 WNHNN and CDR2 SYGVQD (reference sequence). The DNA for the CDR3 is TGCGCCAGCAGTGACCCGGGGTTCTTACAGGGGCATGGCTACACCTTC. As protein: CASSDPGFLQGHGYTF.

The rearrangement joins TRBV7-9 to TRBJ2-3; possibly TRBD2 for D (5 bases). Germline CDR1 reads SEHNR; CDR2 reads FQNEAQ (reference sequence). CDR3 size: 16 residues. Between the trimmed V and J ends, which lost 1 base and 2 bases, there was a span of 13 bases. The CDR3, as DNA: TGTGCCAGCAGCTTAGGGGCTAGCAAGTCCACAGATACGCAGTATTTT. Translated, it gives CASSLGASKSTDTQYF.

The rearrangement joins TRBV9 to TRBJ2-7; no clear D gene. The V end lost 0 bases, the J end lost 0 bases, and 7 bases lay between the germline ends. This CDR3 has 14 residues. CDR1 is SGDLS, CDR2 YYNGEE, per germline. DNA of the CDR3: TGTGCCAGCAGCGTAGGACTCAGCTCCTACGAGCAGTACTTC. Its protein product is CASSVGLSSYEQYF.

The chain has TRBV3-1 (or the pseudogene TRBV3-2) and TRBJ2-1; 14 bases line up with TRBD2. The CDR3 spans 15 residues. CDR1 and CDR2 from the germline V gene are LGHDT and YNNKEL (reference sequence). The V gene end was trimmed by 2 bases and the J gene end by 15 bases; junction bases not matched to a gene: 9. The CDR3 DNA sequence: TGTGCCAGCAGCCAAACACCGGGACTAGCGGGAGTACGGTTCTTC. This translates into CASSQTPGLAGVRFF.

This chain joins TRBV6-5 and TRBJ2-5; a weak D match, TRBD2 (6 bases). Trimming stripped 7 bases from V and 7 bases from J, with 10 bases between. The CDR3 runs to 11 residues. The germline V gene encodes CDR1 MNHEY and CDR2 SVGAGI. The CDR3 here is CASKREVTQYF. The CDR3 bases are TGTGCCAGCAAAAGGGAGGTGACCCAGTACTTC.

This clone has only one observation. The chain uses TRBV27 and TRBJ1-2; D ambiguous. Trimming removed 1 base from V and 8 bases from J, with 14 bases in between. CDR3 size: 14 residues. Germline-derived CDR1 and CDR2 are MNHEY and SMNVEV (reference sequence). The CDR3, as DNA: TGTGCCAGCAGTTTATATCAGGATCTCGGCGGCTACACCTTC. It codes for CASSLYQDLGGYTF.

The chain couples TRBV5-1 to TRBJ2-7, with a possible D match to TRBD2 (6 bases). CDR3 length: 14 residues. CDR1 and CDR2 from the germline V gene are SGHRS and YFSETQ. V was pared by 4 bases and J by 6 bases, with 17 bases between. In DNA, the CDR3 is TGCGCCAGCAGCATGGGACTGCCCCCCCCCGAGCAGTACTTC. Encoded protein: CASSMGLPPPEQYF.

The chain recombines TRBV10-3 with TRBJ2-3, with a possible D match to TRBD2 (6 bases). Germline V gives CDR1 ENHRY, CDR2 SYGVKD. CDR3 length: 15 amino acids. Trimming left V 8 bases short and J 2 bases short, with 17 bases between. CDR3 protein: CAIGGSSNPTDTQYF. The DNA for the CDR3 is TGTGCCATCGGGGGGAGCTCGAATCCCACAGATACGCAGTATTTT.

This rearrangement joins TRBV12-5 to TRBJ1-3, with D perhaps matching TRBD1 (6 bases). CDR1 is LGHNT, CDR2 FRNRAP, per germline. The length of the CDR3 is 14 residues. Between the trimmed V and J ends, which lost 1 base and 7 bases, there was a span of 11 bases. CDR3 in amino acids: CASGLGTAPNTIYF. The DNA of the CDR3 is TGTGCTAGTGGTTTGGGGACAGCGCCTAACACCATATATTTT.

The chain recombines TRBV28 with TRBJ1-1, with D unresolved. CDR3 length: 13 residues. The ends were cut back, 2 bases at V and 4 bases at J, with 8 bases in the middle. Germline values: CDR1 MDHEN, CDR2 SYDVKM. The CDR3 sequence is CASSLETPTEAFF. DNA for the CDR3: TGTGCCAGCAGTTTAGAGACACCCACTGAAGCTTTCTTT.